One and the same sample provided the 27 T cell receptor beta chains below, sequenced in a study of siplizumab effects on memory and regulatory T cells. Clones were sequenced by immunoSEQ multiplex PCR, and TCRdb holds only the in-frame ones, with some missing. This sample has some 90,000 clones, with just under 90% found just once. Sequencing was carried out using CD4+ T cells sorted from blood. The receptors were sampled from a human donor in good health.

The chain joins TRBV5-1 to TRBJ2-1, with TRBD2 identical over 12 bases. Per the germline V gene, CDR1 is SGHRS and CDR2 is YFSETQ. Germline trimming cut 2 bases from V and 8 bases from J; bases unmatched to any gene: 11. This CDR3 region has 17 residues. CDR3 nucleotide sequence: TGCGCCAGCAGCTTTTGGGTCGGGACTAGCGGGTTCGATGAGCAGTTCTTC. Translation: CASSFWVGTSGFDEQFF.

The chain employs TRBV11-1 and TRBJ2-7; maybe TRBD2 (6 bases). Trimming removed 1 base from V and 1 base from J, with 14 bases in between. The CDR3 has 16 residues. The germline V gene has CDR1 SGHAT and CDR2 FQDESV (reference sequence). In DNA form, the CDR3 reads TGTGCCAGCAGCTTAGGTATCCGGGAGCGGTCCTACGAGCAGTACTTC. Translation: CASSLGIRERSYEQYF.

The chain has TRBV4-1 and TRBJ2-7; 8 bases match TRBD1. Germline V gene data show CDR1 as MGHRA and CDR2 as YSYEKL. V dropped 1 base and J dropped 4; count of bases not matched to a gene: 6. The CDR3 runs to 15 residues. Here the CDR3 reads CASSQGQGNLYEQYF. Here the CDR3 DNA reads TGCGCCAGCAGCCAAGGACAGGGGAACTTATACGAGCAGTACTTC.

The V and J genes are TRBV6-1 and TRBJ2-1; 7 nucleotides line up with TRBD1. The ends lost 4 bases at V and 3 bases at J; junction bases unmatched: 3. CDR3 length: 14 amino acids. CDR1 and CDR2 from the germline V gene are MNHNS and SASEGT. The CDR3, as DNA: TGTGCCAGCAGTGGACAGGGTAGCTACAATGAGCAGTTCTTC. Its translation is CASSGQGSYNEQFF.

This clone was counted a single time. V is TRBV28 and J is TRBJ2-5, with 11 bases lining up with TRBD1. The CDR3 is 15 amino acids. CDR1 and CDR2 (germline): MDHEN, SYDVKM. The ends lost 6 bases at V and 5 bases at J; junction bases unmatched: 8. CDR3 region: CASRLRTGGRETQYF. In DNA, the CDR3 is TGTGCCAGCAGGTTGAGGACAGGGGGCCGGGAGACCCAGTACTTC.

The V gene is TRBV10-3, the J gene TRBJ2-2; 13 bases align to TRBD2. The V gene's germline CDR1 is ENHRY and CDR2 SYGVKD. The junction had 12 bases not matched to a gene; V was cut back by 8 bases and J by 0 bases. The CDR3 is made up of 19 amino acids. CDR3 loop: CAIPQPGTSGIPNTGELFF. For the CDR3, the DNA is TGTGCCATCCCCCAGCCCGGGACTAGCGGGATCCCGAACACCGGGGAGCTGTTTTTT.

The chain recombines TRBV11-2 with TRBJ2-6, with TRBD1 matching 7 bases. Unmatched junction bases numbered 9, after V lost 4 bases and J lost 0 bases. This CDR3 has 18 amino acids. Germline V lookup: CDR1 SGHAT, CDR2 FQNNGV. The DNA for the CDR3 is TGTGCCAGCAGCTCCTACAGGGGAGCCCCCTCTGGGGCCAACGTCCTGACTTTC. As protein: CASSSYRGAPSGANVLTF.

The chain couples TRBV7-9 to TRBJ1-2; unclear D gene. V lost 5 bases and J lost 4, with 14 bases in between. CDR3 length: 14 amino acids. Germline CDR1 is SEHNR and CDR2 is FQNEAQ (reference sequence). The CDR3 sequence is CASSQEWAAYGYTF. The CDR3 DNA sequence: TGTGCCAGCAGCCAAGAATGGGCTGCCTATGGCTACACCTTC.

Regarding this clone: Other nucleotide sequences in the sample specify the same CDR3. This chain uses TRBV29-1 with TRBJ2-7; possible D gene TRBD2, 5 bases. This CDR3 is 11 amino acids long. Trimming took off 4 bases at V and 2 bases at J, with 6 bases between the two ends. Germline CDR1 and CDR2: SQVTM and ANQGSEA. CDR3 loop: CSVAGAYEQYF. CDR3 sequence (DNA): TGCAGCGTTGCCGGGGCCTACGAGCAGTACTTC.

The chain combines TRBV6-1 with TRBJ1-5; 9 bases fit TRBD1. V lost 3 bases and J lost 6; bases outside the gene matches: 3. CDR3 length: 14 amino acids. Germline V gene data show CDR1 as MNHNS and CDR2 as SASEGT. The DNA for the CDR3 is TGTGCCAGCAGTGAGACAGGGGGAATTCAGCCCCAGCATTTT. It specifies CASSETGGIQPQHF.

The chain couples TRBV5-5 to TRBJ2-7, with D tentatively TRBD1 or TRBD2 (6 bases each). The CDR3 has 14 residues. Trimming cost V 0 bases and J 2 bases, with 9 bases left between them. Germline CDR1 reads SGHKS; CDR2 reads YYEKEE (reference sequence). The CDR3 loop reads CASSLVGGTYEQYF. CDR3 coding DNA: TGTGCCAGCAGCTTGGTCGGGGGCACCTACGAGCAGTACTTC.

This chain connects TRBV9 to TRBJ1-1; maybe TRBD1 (5 bases). Looked up from germline, CDR1 is SGDLS and CDR2 is YYNGEE. The CDR3 loop spans 16 amino acids. Trimming left V 3 bases short and J 3 bases short, with 18 bases between. The CDR3 DNA follows: TGTGCCAGCAGCGCTTCGGTCGCGTGGGGGGACACTGAAGCTTTCTTT. Protein: CASSASVAWGDTEAFF.

The rearrangement joins TRBV7-2 to TRBJ2-5, with 13 positions matching TRBD2. Trimming cost V 5 bases and J 4 bases; bases outside gene matches: 7. The CDR3 extends over 16 amino acids. CDR1 is SGHTA and CDR2 is FQGNSA in the germline V gene. The CDR3 DNA reads as TGTGCCAGCAGCCCCACTAGCGGGGGGGTGGGAGAGACCCAGTACTTC. Translation gives CASSPTSGGVGETQYF.

The chain links TRBV9 to TRBJ1-1; 7 bases agree with TRBD1. V trimming: 3 bases; J trimming: 5 bases; junction bases outside the gene matches: 10. From germline, CDR1 is SGDLS and CDR2 YYNGEE. The CDR3 runs to 15 residues. CDR3 residues: CASSGTGREGTEAFF. DNA for the CDR3: TGTGCCAGCAGCGGGACAGGAAGGGAGGGAACTGAAGCTTTCTTT.

The chain combines TRBV6-5 with TRBJ2-5; D possibly matches TRBD1 or TRBD2 (5 bases each). V lost 2 bases and J lost 2, with 9 bases in between. CDR1 MNHEY and CDR2 SVGAGI come from the germline V gene. CDR3 size: 14 residues. The CDR3: CASSYVGPQETQYF. The CDR3 nucleotides are TGTGCCAGCAGTTACGTGGGACCTCAAGAGACCCAGTACTTC.

The rearrangement joins TRBV2 to TRBJ2-7; D is undetermined. CDR1 and CDR2 from the germline V gene are SNHLY and FYNNEI. V was clipped by 3 bases and J by 4 bases, with 7 bases between them. CDR3 length equals 12 residues. This CDR3 is CASSESRYEQYF. The CDR3 DNA follows: TGTGCCAGCAGTGAGAGCAGGTACGAGCAGTACTTC.

V usage is TRBV11-3 and J usage is TRBJ2-7; weak D call: TRBD2 (5 bases). The V and J ends lost 6 bases and 6 bases respectively, with 15 bases between them. Germline lookup yields CDR1 SGHNT and CDR2 YENEEA. The CDR3 has 13 residues. The CDR3 bases are TGTGCCAGCAGTTTAAGGGAGTCTATCGAGCAGTACTTC. Residues: CASSLRESIEQYF.

DNA for the CDR3: TGCGCCAGCAGCCAAGGACTAGCGGGAGGGCCGGGGGATGAGCAGTTCTTC. Encoded protein: CASSQGLAGGPGDEQFF. The rearrangement joins TRBV4-1 to TRBJ2-1, with TRBD2 identical over 14 bases. Trimming cost V 1 base and J 8 bases; bases outside gene matches: 7. CDR1 and CDR2 from the germline V gene are MGHRA and YSYEKL. This CDR3 has 17 amino acids.

The rearrangement uses TRBV13 and TRBJ1-2; TRBD1 is a possible D gene (6 bases). CDR3 length: 10 residues. Trimming took off 8 bases at V and 8 bases at J, with 9 bases between the two ends. The germline CDR1 and CDR2 sequences are PRHDT and FYEKMQ (reference sequence). CDR3 bases: TGTGCCAGCCGGGGGCAAGGCTACACCTTC. It translates to CASRGQGYTF. The full variable domain, rest sourced from reference TRBV13 and TRBJ1-2, is AAGVIQSPRHLIKEKRETATLKCYPIPRHDTVYWYQQGPGQDPQFLISFYEKMQSDKGSIPDRFSAQQFSDYHSELNMSSLELGDSALYFCASRGQGYTFGSGTRLTVV.

The J gene is TRBJ2-7, the V gene TRBV7-6; 10 nucleotides match TRBD1. There are 14 residues in the CDR3. Germline trimming cut 5 bases from V and 6 bases from J; bases unmatched to any gene: 7. From germline, CDR1 is SGHVS and CDR2 FNYEAQ. The CDR3 DNA is TGTGCCAGCAGCCACCGGGACAGGGGCCGCGAGCAGTACTTC. This sequence encodes CASSHRDRGREQYF.

The J gene is TRBJ2-5, the V gene TRBV5-4; no reliable D call. Germline values: CDR1 SGHNT, CDR2 YYREEE (reference sequence). The V end lost 0 bases, the J end lost 4 bases, and 16 bases lay between the germline ends. CDR3 length: 16 residues. In nucleotides, the CDR3 is TGTGCCAGCAGCTTGGGGGGTTTGACCGCCAGAGAGACCCAGTACTTC. It is translated as CASSLGGLTARETQYF.

The V gene is TRBV18, the J gene TRBJ1-1; D ambiguous. Trimming cost V 3 bases and J 0 bases, with 8 bases left between them. This CDR3 has 14 residues. In germline, CDR1 is KGHSH, CDR2 LQKENI. The CDR3: CASSPPGVNTEAFF. The CDR3 nucleotides read TGTGCCAGCTCACCCCCCGGGGTGAACACTGAAGCTTTCTTT.

In DNA, the CDR3 is TGTGCCAGTAGTACAAAAGGACAGGCCTGGGGCTACACCTTC. It is translated as CASSTKGQAWGYTF. The chain employs TRBV19 and TRBJ1-2, with TRBD1 matching 7 bases. J lost 8 bases, V lost 4 bases, and 10 bases had no gene match. The CDR3 length is 14 residues. Per the germline V gene, CDR1 is LNHDA and CDR2 is SQIVND (reference sequence).

The rearrangement joins TRBV7-9 to TRBJ2-2; 9 bases align to TRBD1. Trimming took 6 bases from V and 1 from J; bases not matched to a gene: 6. The CDR3 spans 16 residues. CDR1 and CDR2 (germline): SEHNR, FQNEAQ (reference sequence). The CDR3 loop is CASRKQGAKNTGELFF. CDR3 DNA sequence: TGTGCCAGCAGAAAACAGGGGGCGAAGAACACCGGGGAGCTGTTTTTT.

The V and J genes are TRBV5-1 and TRBJ1-2, with D unresolved. Germline CDR1 SGHRS, CDR2 YFSETQ. V lost 5 bases and J lost 0, with 8 bases in between. The length of the CDR3 is 13 residues. In DNA form, the CDR3 reads TGCGCCAGCAGGCCGGTCTCTAACTATGGCTACACCTTC. Its protein product is CASRPVSNYGYTF.

As for this clone: A junction boundary mismatches the germline segment, possibly from a read error. The gene calls are TRBV11-3 and TRBJ1-1, with unresolved D. There are 12 residues in the CDR3. From germline, CDR1 is SGHNT and CDR2 YENEEA. The CDR3 here is CASSRGRSEAFF. As DNA, the CDR3 is TGTGCCAGCAGCCGAGGGCGGTCTGAGGCTTTCTTT.

The V and J genes are TRBV5-1 and TRBJ2-7, with 7 nucleotides matching TRBD2. Trimming cost V 0 bases and J 7 bases; bases outside gene matches: 7. The CDR3 has 14 residues. CDR1 SGHRS and CDR2 YFSETQ come from the germline V gene. CDR3 sequence (DNA): TGCGCCAGCAGCTTGGTTGCGGGAGTTTCTGAGCAGTACTTC. Translating gives CASSLVAGVSEQYF.